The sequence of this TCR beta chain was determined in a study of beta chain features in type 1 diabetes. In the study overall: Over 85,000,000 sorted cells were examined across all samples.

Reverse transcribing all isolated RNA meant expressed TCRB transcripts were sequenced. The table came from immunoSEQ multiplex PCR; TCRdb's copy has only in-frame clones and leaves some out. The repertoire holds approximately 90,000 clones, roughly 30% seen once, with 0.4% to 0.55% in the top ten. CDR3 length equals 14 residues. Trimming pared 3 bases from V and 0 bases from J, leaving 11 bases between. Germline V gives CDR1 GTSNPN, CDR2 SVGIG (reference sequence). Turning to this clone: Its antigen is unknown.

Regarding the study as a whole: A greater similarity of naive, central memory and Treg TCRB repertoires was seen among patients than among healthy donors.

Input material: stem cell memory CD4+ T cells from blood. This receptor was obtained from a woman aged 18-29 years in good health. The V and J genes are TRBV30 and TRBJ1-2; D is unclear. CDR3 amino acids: CAWRRSQANYGYTF. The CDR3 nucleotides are TGTGCCTGGAGACGGAGCCAAGCTAACTATGGCTACACCTTC.